The rows below give T cell receptor beta chains drawn from one sample of a study of shared clonotypes between healthy human individuals. The data were produced by immunoSEQ multiplex PCR, yet TCRdb's version contains in-frame clones alone and is incomplete. The sample carries around 1.6 million clones, nearly 99% recorded once. Material for sequencing was naive CD4+ T cells sorted from blood. These TCRs come from a man aged 25-45 years in good health. Both conserved end residues are part of each CDR3. A D gene is named only where the DNA matches it firmly.

j_call v_call d_call cdr3_aa
TRBJ2-1 TRBV5-4 TRBD2 CASSFSGRTRNEQFF
TRBJ1-5 TRBV6-1 TRBD1 CASSEYGTVSNQPQHF
TRBJ2-5 TRBV19 NA CASSPEYPGRETQYF
TRBJ1-5 TRBV11-2 TRBD1 CASSLTGGAWQPQHF
TRBJ1-2 TRBV18 NA CASSPFSGGSYTF
TRBJ1-5 TRBV4-1 NA CASRRVMDSNQPQHF
TRBJ2-1 TRBV7-2 NA CASSLGRLRVGGNEQFF
TRBJ2-7 TRBV21-1 NA CASSSGDNYEQYF
TRBJ2-7 TRBV9 NA CASSVEGGNYEQYF
TRBJ2-2 TRBV27 NA CASSFRATGELFF
TRBJ2-7 TRBV28 NA CASNSGGRGEQYF
TRBJ2-7 TRBV6-4 TRBD2 CASSWTSGSEQYF
TRBJ2-7 TRBV7-2 NA CASSRDGREQYF